This T cell receptor (beta chain) emerged from a study of shared T cell receptors in the human thymus. Germline CDR1 and CDR2: DFQATT and SNEGSKA (reference sequence). The CDR3 sequence is 11 residues long. Trimming shortened V by 5 bases and J by 6 bases, and 10 bases separated the two germline ends. The repertoire was sequenced with immunoSEQ multiplex PCR; TCRdb's copy has only in-frame clones and lacks some. The profile shows 450,000 to 650,000 clones, 75% to 85% of them singletons. The data also belong to a second study, concerning human thymus T cells. That study reports: Thymic samples were excised during corrective heart operations. Thymic and blood repertoires appeared to show biased V and J gene usage.

The receptor comes from a boy under three years old with a congenital heart defect. V and J are TRBV20-1 and TRBJ1-2, with a tentative D call TRBD1 (6 bases). The material sequenced was thymocytes. In DNA form, the CDR3 reads TGCAGTGCTTCGGACAGCCATGGCTACACCTTC. Its protein is CSASDSHGYTF.